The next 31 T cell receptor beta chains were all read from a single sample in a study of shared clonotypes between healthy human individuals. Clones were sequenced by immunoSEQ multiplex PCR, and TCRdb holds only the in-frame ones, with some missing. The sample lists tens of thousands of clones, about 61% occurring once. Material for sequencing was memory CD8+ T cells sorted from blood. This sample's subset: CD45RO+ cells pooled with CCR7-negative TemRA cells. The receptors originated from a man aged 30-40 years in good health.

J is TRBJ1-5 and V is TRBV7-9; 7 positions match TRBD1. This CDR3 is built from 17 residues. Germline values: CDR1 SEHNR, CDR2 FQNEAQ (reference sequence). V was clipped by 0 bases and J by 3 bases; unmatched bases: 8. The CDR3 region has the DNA TGTGCCAGCAGCTTAGCTGGGCCGGGGACAGTCAATCAGCCCCAGCATTTT. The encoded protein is CASSLAGPGTVNQPQHF.

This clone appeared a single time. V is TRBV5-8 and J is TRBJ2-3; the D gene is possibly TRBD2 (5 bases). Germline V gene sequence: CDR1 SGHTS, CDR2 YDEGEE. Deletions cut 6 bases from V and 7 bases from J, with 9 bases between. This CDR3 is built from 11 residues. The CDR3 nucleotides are TGTGCCAGCACGGGAATTTATACGCAGTATTTT. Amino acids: CASTGIYTQYF.

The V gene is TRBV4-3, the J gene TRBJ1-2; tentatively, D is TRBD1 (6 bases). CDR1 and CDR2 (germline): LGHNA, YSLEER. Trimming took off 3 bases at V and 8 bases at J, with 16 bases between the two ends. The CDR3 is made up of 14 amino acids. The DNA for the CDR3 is TGCGCCAGCAGCCACGAGAGACAGGATGGGGGCTACACCTTC. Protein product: CASSHERQDGGYTF.

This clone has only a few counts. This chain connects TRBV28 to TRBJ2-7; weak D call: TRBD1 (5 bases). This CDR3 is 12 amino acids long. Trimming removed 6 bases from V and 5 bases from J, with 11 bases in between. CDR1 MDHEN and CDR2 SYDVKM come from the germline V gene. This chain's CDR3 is CASSSTAHEQYF. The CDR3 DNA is TGTGCCAGCAGCTCGACAGCGCACGAGCAGTACTTC.

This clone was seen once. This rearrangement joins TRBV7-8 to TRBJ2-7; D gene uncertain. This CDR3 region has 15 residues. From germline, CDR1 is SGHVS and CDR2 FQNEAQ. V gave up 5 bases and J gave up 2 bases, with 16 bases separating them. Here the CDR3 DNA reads TGTGCCAGCAGCCAGGTAACGACGAGAGCCTACGAGCAGTACTTC. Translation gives CASSQVTTRAYEQYF.

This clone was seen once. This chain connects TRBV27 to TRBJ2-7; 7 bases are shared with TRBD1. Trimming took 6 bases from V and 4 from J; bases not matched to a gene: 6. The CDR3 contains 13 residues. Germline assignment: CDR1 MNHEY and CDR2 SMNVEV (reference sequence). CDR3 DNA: TGTGCCAGCAGCCCCGGGACAGAGTACGAGCAGTACTTC. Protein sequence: CASSPGTEYEQYF.

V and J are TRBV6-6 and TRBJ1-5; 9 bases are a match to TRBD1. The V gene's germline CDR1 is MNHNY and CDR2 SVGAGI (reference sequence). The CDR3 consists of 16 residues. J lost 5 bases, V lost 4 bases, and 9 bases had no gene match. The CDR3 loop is CASSSQTGGAYQPQHF. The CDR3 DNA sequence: TGTGCCAGCAGTTCACAAACAGGGGGCGCTTATCAGCCCCAGCATTTT.

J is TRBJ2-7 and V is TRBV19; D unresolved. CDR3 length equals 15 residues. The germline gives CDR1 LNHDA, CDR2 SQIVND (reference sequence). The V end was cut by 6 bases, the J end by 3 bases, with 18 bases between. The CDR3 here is CASRKGDLDHYEQYF. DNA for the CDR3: TGTGCCAGTAGGAAAGGCGACTTGGACCACTACGAGCAGTACTTC.

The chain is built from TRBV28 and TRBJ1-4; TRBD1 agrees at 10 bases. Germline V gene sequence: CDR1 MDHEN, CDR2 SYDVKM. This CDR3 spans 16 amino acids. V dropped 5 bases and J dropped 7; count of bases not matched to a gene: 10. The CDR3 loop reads CASSPPDRGHVEKLFF. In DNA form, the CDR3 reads TGTGCCAGCAGTCCACCCGACAGGGGGCATGTTGAAAAACTGTTTTTT.

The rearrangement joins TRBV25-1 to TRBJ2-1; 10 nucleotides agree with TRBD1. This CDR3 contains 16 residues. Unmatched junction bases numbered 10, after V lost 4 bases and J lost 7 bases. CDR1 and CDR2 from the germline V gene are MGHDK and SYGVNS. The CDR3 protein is CASSAYRDRGRNEQFF. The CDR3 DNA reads TGTGCCAGCAGTGCCTACCGGGACAGGGGTCGGAATGAGCAGTTCTTC.

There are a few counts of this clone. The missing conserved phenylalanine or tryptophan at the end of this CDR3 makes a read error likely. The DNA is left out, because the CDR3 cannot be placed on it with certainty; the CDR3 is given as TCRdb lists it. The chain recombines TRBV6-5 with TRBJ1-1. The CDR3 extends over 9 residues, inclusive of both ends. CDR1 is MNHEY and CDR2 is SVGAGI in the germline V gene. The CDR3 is CANPQLPLV.

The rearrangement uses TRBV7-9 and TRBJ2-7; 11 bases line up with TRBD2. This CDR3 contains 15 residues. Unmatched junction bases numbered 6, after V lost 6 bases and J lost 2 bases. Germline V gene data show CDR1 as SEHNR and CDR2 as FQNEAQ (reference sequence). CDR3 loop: CASRVGTSGTYEQYF. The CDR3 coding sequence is TGTGCCAGCAGGGTAGGGACTAGCGGAACCTACGAGCAGTACTTC.

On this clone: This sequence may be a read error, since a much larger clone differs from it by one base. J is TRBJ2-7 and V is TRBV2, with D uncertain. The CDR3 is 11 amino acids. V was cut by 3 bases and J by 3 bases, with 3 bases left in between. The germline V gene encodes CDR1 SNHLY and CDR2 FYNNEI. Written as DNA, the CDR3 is TGTGCCAGCAGTGAGAACTACGAGCAGTACTTC. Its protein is CASSENYEQYF.

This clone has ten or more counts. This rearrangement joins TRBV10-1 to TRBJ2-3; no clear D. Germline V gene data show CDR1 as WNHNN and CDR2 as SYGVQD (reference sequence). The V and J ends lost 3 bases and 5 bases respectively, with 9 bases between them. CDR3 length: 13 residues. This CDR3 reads CASSERVEDTQYF. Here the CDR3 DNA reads TGCGCCAGCAGTGAAAGGGTGGAAGATACGCAGTATTTT.

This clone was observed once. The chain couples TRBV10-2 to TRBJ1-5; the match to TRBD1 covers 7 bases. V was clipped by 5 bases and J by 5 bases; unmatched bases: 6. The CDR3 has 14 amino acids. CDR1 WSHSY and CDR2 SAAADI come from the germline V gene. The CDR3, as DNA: TGCGCCAGCAGTTACAGGGGCGCCCATCAGCCCCAGCATTTT. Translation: CASSYRGAHQPQHF.

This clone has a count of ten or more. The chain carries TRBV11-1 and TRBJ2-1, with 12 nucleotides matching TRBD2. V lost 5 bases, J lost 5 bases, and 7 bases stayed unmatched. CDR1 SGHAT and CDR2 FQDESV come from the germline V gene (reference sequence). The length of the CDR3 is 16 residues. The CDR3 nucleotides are TGTGCCAGCAGCGCAACGGGACTAGCGGGTGACAATGAGCAGTTCTTC. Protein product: CASSATGLAGDNEQFF.

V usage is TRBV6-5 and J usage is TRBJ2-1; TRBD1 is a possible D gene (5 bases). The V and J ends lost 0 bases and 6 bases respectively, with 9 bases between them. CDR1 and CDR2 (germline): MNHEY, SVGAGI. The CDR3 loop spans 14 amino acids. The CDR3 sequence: CASSYSATVNEQFF. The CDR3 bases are TGTGCCAGCAGTTACTCCGCGACAGTCAATGAGCAGTTCTTC.

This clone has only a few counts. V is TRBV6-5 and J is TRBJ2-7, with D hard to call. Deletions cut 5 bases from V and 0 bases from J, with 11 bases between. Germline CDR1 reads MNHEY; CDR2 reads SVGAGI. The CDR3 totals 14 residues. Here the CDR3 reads CASSEGDGSYEQYF. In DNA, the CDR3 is TGTGCCAGCAGTGAAGGAGACGGCTCCTACGAGCAGTACTTC.

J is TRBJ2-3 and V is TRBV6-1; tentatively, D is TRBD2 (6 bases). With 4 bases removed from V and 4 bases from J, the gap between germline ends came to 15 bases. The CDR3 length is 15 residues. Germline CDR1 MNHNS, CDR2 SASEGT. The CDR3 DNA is TGTGCCAGCAGTGGCCGGGTTGGGACTGCAGATACGCAGTATTTT. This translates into CASSGRVGTADTQYF.

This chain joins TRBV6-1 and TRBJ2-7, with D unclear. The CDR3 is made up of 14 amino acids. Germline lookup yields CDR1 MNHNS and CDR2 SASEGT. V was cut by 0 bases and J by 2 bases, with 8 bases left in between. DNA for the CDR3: TGTGCCAGCAGTGAAGCAGGCATTCCCTACGAGCAGTACTTC. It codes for CASSEAGIPYEQYF.

For the CDR3, the DNA is TGTGCCATCAGTGAGTCGATTCCCCCCGAAAGCGGGAGCTCCTACGAGCAGTACTTC. As protein: CAISESIPPESGSSYEQYF. This chain connects TRBV10-3 to TRBJ2-7; 8 bases fit TRBD2. V shed 0 bases, J shed 0 bases, and the junction held 13 bases outside the gene matches. The CDR3 has 19 amino acids. Germline V CDR1 and CDR2: ENHRY, SYGVKD.

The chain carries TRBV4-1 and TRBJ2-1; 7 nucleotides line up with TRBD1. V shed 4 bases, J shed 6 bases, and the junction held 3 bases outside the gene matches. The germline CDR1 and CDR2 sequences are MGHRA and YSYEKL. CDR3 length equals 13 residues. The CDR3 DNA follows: TGCGCCAGCAGCCTGACAGGGTCCAATGAGCAGTTCTTC. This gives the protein CASSLTGSNEQFF.

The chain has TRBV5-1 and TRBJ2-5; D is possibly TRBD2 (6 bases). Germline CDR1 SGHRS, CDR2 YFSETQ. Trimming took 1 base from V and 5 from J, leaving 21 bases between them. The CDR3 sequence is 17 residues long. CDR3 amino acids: CASSLLSAAGMGETQYF. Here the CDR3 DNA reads TGCGCCAGCAGCTTGCTCTCGGCGGCGGGAATGGGTGAGACCCAGTACTTC.

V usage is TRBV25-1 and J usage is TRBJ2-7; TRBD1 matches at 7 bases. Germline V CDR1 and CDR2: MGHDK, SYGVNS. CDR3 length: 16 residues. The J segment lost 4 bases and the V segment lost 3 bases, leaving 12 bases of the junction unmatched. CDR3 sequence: CASSEGPGQRLYEQYF. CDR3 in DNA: TGTGCCAGCAGTGAGGGGCCGGGACAGAGACTTTACGAGCAGTACTTC.

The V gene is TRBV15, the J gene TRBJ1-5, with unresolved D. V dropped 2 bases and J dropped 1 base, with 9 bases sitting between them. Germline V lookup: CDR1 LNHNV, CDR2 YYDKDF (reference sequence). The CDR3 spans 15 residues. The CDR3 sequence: CATSRNRVSNQPQHF. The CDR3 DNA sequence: TGTGCCACCAGCAGAAACCGTGTGAGCAATCAGCCCCAGCATTTT.

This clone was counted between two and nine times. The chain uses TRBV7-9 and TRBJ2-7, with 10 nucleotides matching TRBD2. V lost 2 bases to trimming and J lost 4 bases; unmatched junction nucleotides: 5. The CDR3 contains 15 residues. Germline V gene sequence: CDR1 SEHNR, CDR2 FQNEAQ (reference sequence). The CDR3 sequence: CASSLFPSGSYEQYF. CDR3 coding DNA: TGTGCCAGCAGCTTATTCCCTAGCGGGAGTTACGAGCAGTACTTC.

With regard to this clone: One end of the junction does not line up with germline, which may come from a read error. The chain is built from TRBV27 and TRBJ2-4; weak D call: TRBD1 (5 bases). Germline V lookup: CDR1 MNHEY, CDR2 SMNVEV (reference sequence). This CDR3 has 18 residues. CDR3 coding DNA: TGTGCCAGCAGTCTATCACTCGGACACCTCGTAGCCAAAAACATTCAGTACTTC. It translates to CASSLSLGHLVAKNIQYF.

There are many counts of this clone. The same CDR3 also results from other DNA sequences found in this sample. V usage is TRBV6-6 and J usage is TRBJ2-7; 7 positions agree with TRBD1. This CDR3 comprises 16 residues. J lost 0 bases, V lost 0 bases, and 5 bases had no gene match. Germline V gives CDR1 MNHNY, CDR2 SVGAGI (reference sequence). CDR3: CASSYSGGTSSYEQYF. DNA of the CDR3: TGTGCCAGCAGTTACTCAGGGGGCACGAGCTCCTACGAGCAGTACTTC.

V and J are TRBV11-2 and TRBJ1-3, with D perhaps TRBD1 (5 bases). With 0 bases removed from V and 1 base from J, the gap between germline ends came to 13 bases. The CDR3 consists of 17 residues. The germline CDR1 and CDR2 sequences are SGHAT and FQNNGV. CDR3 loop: CASSLDRSRGSGNTIYF. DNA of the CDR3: TGTGCCAGCAGCTTAGATCGGAGTAGGGGATCTGGAAACACCATATATTTT.

The CDR3 reads CASSEDHSSYEQYF. In nucleotides, the CDR3 is TGCGCCAGCAGTGAGGACCACAGCTCCTACGAGCAGTACTTC. The chain links TRBV10-2 to TRBJ2-7; D is unresolved. Per the germline V gene, CDR1 is WSHSY and CDR2 is SAAADI. CDR3 length equals 14 residues. Trimming stripped 2 bases from V and 0 bases from J, with 8 bases between.

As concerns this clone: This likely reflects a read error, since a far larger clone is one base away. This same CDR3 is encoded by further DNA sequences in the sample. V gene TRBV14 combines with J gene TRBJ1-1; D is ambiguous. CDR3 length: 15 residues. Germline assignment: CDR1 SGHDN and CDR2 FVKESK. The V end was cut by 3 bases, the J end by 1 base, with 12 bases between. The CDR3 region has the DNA TGTGCCAGCAGCCATCCACCAACAGCGAACACTGAAGCTTTCTTT. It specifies CASSHPPTANTEAFF.